One T cell receptor (beta chain) is described in this entry. These data are taken from a study of blood T cell repertoires in COVID-19. About the study: Donors in the United States, Italy and Spain gave samples during acute or convalescent COVID-19. Sources were T cells, B-cell-depleted T cells, or PBMCs; the material itself was cDNA or gDNA.

Original methodology: Amplification of reference gene primers was used by the study to estimate nucleated cell counts. Assay: immunoSEQ multiplex PCR; the TCRdb copy retains only in-frame clones and omits some. V, J and clone size are taken as reported in that table, and D and trimming were inferred from the DNA itself. The repertoire holds some 170,000 clones, with over 80% as singletons. With 3 bases clipped from V and 7 bases from J, the junction kept 10 bases outside the gene matches. The CDR3 is 14 residues long. From germline, CDR1 is SGDLS and CDR2 YYNGEE. This receptor was obtained from a woman aged 80 or over with active or convalescent COVID-19. The chain links TRBV9 to TRBJ2-7, with 7 bases matching TRBD1. The sequencing sample was made of peripheral blood. In DNA, the CDR3 is TGTGCCAGCAGCGCTACTCAGGGACAGACTGAGCAGTACTTC. Protein sequence: CASSATQGQTEQYF.